Sequencing of this T cell receptor beta chain was carried out in a study of T cells in localized non-small cell lung cancer. The CDR3 is 14 residues long. V was clipped by 2 bases and J by 5 bases, with 11 bases between them. CDR1 and CDR2 from the germline V gene are MNHEY and SMNVEV (reference sequence). In regard to this clone: Its target is unknown.

Only in-frame clones appear in the TCRdb table, and some are missing; sequencing was by immunoSEQ multiplex PCR. This table has 45,000 to 50,000 clones, around 87% appearing once. Study-level results: A median of approximately 54 clones ranked among the top 100 in tumor appeared in adjacent lung. Uninvolved nearby lung showed the greatest T cell clonality, exceeding that found in tumor.

Sequenced here: PBMCs, sampled before any cancer treatment. This chain joins TRBV27 and TRBJ2-3; D may be TRBD1 (5 bases). This receptor was taken from a man between 40 and 70 years old with stage II lung adenocarcinoma. DNA of the CDR3: TGTGCCAGCAGTTTAGCAGGGTATGGAGATACGCAGTATTTT. Translated: CASSLAGYGDTQYF.